The 11 T cell receptor beta chains listed next were all sequenced from one sample in a study of monozygotic twins with inflammatory bowel disease. One entry per CDR3 protein, without DNA, is what TCRdb gives after re-calling the 5' RACE reads. This sample's clone table lists approximately 150,000 distinct CDR3 sequences. Sequenced input: blood. The receptors here all came from a human donor with ulcerative colitis or Crohn's disease, or a healthy co-twin of an affected twin (not recorded which).

The rearrangement uses TRBV5-1 and TRBJ1-4; absent DNA, TCRdb's TRBD1 call cannot be checked. Looked up from germline, CDR1 is SGHRS and CDR2 is YFSETQ. The CDR3 contains 14 residues. This CDR3 reads CASSPDMEREKLFF.

The chain is built from TRBV9 and TRBJ2-7; the TCRdb D gene call, TRBD1, has no DNA to confirm it. CDR1 is SGDLS, CDR2 YYNGEE, per germline. The CDR3 runs to 14 residues. This CDR3 reads CASSAGQGPYEQYF.

This chain connects TRBV7-7 to TRBJ2-5; absent DNA, TCRdb's TRBD1 call cannot be checked. The CDR3 has 18 residues. CDR1 and CDR2 from the germline V gene are SSHAT and FNYEAQ (reference sequence). This CDR3 is CASSSGERGSSEQETQYF.

This chain links TRBV5-1 with TRBJ1-1. CDR1 and CDR2 (germline): SGHRS, YFSETQ. The CDR3 spans 14 residues. The chain's CDR3 is CASSLAPPAGEDFF.

The genes are TRBV3-1 and TRBJ2-1. The CDR3 runs to 16 residues. Germline CDR1 and CDR2: LGHDT and YNNKEL (reference sequence). The CDR3: CASSQADGSSYNEQFF.

This chain links TRBV4-1 with TRBJ2-7; TCRdb calls TRBD1, which cannot be checked without DNA. Germline V gene sequence: CDR1 MGHRA, CDR2 YSYEKL. This CDR3 is built from 17 residues. The CDR3 loop is CASSQDRASGHPSEQYF.

V usage is TRBV5-4 and J usage is TRBJ1-1; without DNA, the TCRdb call of TRBD1 cannot be checked. The germline gives CDR1 SGHNT, CDR2 YYREEE (reference sequence). The CDR3 is made up of 14 amino acids. The CDR3 sequence is CASSYRDRGSEAFF.

The CDR3 region is CASSLGAGVFYEQYF. The chain recombines TRBV28 with TRBJ2-7; TCRdb calls TRBD2, which cannot be checked without DNA. The CDR3 consists of 15 residues. Germline loops: CDR1 MDHEN, CDR2 SYDVKM. Combining the CDR3 with reference TRBV28 and TRBJ2-7 gives the whole variable domain DVKVTQSSRYLVKRTGEKVFLECVQDMDHENMFWYRQDPGLGLRLIYFSYDVKMKEKGDIPEGYSVSREKKERFSLILESASTNQTSMYLCASSLGAGVFYEQYFGPGTRLTVT.

The V gene is TRBV20-1, the J gene TRBJ1-1. Germline V gives CDR1 DFQATT, CDR2 SNEGSKA (reference sequence). This CDR3 has 11 amino acids. The CDR3: CSAGPYLEAFF.

The chain employs TRBV12-3 or TRBV12-4 and TRBJ2-7; TCRdb picks TRBD2, but there is no DNA to check that call. The CDR3 is made up of 12 amino acids. This chain's CDR3 is CASSFQRETQYF.

The chain combines TRBV6-6 with TRBJ1-1. Per the germline V gene, CDR1 is MNHNY and CDR2 is SVGAGI (reference sequence). The CDR3 length is 14 residues. The CDR3 is CASSYDSDVTEAFF.